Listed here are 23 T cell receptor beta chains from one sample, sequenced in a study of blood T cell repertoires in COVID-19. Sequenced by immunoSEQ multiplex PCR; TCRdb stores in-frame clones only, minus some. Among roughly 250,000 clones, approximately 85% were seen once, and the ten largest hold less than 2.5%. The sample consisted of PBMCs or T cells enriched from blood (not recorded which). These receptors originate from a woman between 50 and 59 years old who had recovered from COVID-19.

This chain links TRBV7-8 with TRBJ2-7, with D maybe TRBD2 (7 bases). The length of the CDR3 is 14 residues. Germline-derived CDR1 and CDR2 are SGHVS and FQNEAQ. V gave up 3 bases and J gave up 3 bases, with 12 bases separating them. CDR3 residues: CASSLGASGYEQYF. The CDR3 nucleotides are TGTGCCAGCAGCTTGGGGGCTAGCGGCTACGAGCAGTACTTC. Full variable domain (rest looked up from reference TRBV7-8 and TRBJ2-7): GAGVSQSPRYKVAKRGQDVALRCDPISGHVSLFWYQQALGQGPEFLTYFQNEAQLDKSGLPSDRFFAERPEGSVSTLKIQRTQQEDSAVYLCASSLGASGYEQYFGPGTRLTVT.

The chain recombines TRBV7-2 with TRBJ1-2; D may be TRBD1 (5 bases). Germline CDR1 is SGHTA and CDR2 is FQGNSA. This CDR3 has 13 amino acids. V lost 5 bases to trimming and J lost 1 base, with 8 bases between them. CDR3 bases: TGTGCCAGCAGCAAGACAGTTAACTATGGCTACACCTTC. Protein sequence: CASSKTVNYGYTF.

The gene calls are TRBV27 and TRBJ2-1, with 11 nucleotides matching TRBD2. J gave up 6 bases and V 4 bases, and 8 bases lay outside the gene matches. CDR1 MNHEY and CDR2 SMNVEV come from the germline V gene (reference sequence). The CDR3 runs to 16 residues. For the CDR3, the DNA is TGTGCCAGCAGTTCCCCACTAGCGGGAGTTATCAATGAGCAGTTCTTC. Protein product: CASSSPLAGVINEQFF.

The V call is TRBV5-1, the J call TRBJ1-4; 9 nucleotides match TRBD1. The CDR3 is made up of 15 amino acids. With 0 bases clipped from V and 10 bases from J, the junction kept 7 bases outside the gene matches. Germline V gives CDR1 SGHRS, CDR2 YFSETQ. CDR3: CASSLVGTGRGKLFF. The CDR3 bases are TGCGCCAGCAGCTTGGTCGGGACAGGGAGGGGAAAACTGTTTTTT.

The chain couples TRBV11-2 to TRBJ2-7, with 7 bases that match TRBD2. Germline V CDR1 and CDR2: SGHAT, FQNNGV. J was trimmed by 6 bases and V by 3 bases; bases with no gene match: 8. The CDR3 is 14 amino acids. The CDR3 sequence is CASSLGLRLSEQYF. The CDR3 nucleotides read TGTGCCAGCAGCTTGGGACTAAGATTGTCCGAGCAGTACTTC.

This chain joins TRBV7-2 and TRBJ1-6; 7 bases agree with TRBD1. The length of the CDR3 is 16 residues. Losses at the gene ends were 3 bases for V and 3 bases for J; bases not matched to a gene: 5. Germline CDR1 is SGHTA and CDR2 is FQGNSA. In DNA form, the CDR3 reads TGTGCCAGCAGCTTCTTCTCAGGGGGCTATAATTCACCCCTCCACTTT. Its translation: CASSFFSGGYNSPLHF.

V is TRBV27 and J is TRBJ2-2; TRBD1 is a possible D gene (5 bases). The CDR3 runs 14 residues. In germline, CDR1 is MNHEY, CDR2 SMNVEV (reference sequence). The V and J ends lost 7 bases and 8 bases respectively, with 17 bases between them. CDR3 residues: CASKWGPETGELFF. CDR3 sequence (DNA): TGTGCCAGCAAGTGGGGCCCCGAAACTGGGGAGCTGTTTTTT.

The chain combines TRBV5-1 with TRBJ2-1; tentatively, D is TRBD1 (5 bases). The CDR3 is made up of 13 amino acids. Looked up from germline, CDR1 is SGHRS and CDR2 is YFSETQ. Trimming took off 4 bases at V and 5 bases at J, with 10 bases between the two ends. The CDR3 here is CASSLGQHNEQFF. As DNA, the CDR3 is TGCGCCAGCAGCCTTGGACAACACAATGAGCAGTTCTTC.

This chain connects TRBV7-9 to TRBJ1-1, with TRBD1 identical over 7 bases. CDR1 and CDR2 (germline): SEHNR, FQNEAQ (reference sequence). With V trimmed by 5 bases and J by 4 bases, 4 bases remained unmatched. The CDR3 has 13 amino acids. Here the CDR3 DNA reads TGTGCCAGCAGCGAGCAGGGGGGCACTGAAGCTTTCTTT. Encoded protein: CASSEQGGTEAFF.

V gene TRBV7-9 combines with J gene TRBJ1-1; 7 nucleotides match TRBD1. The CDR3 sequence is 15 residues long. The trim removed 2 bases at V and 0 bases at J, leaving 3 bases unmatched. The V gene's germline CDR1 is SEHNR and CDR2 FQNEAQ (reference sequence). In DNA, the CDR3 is TGTGCCAGCAGCTTACAGGGGGGTGTGAACACTGAAGCTTTCTTT. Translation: CASSLQGGVNTEAFF.

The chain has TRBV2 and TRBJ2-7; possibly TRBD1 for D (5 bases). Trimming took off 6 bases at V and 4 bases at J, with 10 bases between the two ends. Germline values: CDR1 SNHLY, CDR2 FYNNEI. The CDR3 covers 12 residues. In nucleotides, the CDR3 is TGTGCCAGCAGACCGCAGGGTTACGAGCAGTACTTC. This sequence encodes CASRPQGYEQYF.

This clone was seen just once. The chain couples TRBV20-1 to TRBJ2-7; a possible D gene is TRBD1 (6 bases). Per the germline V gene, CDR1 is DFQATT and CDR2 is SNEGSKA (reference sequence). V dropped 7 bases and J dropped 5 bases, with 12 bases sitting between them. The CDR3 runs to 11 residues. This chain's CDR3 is CSVGDIHEQYF. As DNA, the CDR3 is TGCAGTGTGGGGGACATCCACGAGCAGTACTTC.

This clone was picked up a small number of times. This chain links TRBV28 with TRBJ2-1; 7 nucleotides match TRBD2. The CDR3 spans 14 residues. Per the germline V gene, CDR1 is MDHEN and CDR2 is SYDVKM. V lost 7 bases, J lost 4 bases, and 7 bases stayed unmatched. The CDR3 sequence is CASTAGIKYNEQFF. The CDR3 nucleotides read TGTGCCAGCACAGCGGGAATTAAGTACAATGAGCAGTTCTTC.

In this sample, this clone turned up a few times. For the CDR3, the DNA is TGTGCCAGCAGTTTAAGTCCCCGGACTAGCGGGATAAGCTCCTACAATGAGCAGTTCTTC. Translating gives CASSLSPRTSGISSYNEQFF. The chain has TRBV28 and TRBJ2-1; 12 positions agree with TRBD2. The CDR3 length is 20 residues. The J segment lost 0 bases and the V segment lost 2 bases, leaving 11 bases of the junction unmatched. In germline, CDR1 is MDHEN, CDR2 SYDVKM. Full variable domain (remainder filled in from reference TRBV28 and TRBJ2-1): DVKVTQSSRYLVKRTGEKVFLECVQDMDHENMFWYRQDPGLGLRLIYFSYDVKMKEKGDIPEGYSVSREKKERFSLILESASTNQTSMYLCASSLSPRTSGISSYNEQFFGPGTRLTVL.

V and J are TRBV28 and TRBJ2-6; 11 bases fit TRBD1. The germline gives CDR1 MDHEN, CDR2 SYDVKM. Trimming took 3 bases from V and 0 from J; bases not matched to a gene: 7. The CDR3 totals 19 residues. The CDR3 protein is CASSFQPGTGGSGANVLTF. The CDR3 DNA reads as TGTGCCAGCAGTTTCCAGCCCGGGACAGGGGGCTCTGGGGCCAACGTCCTGACTTTC.

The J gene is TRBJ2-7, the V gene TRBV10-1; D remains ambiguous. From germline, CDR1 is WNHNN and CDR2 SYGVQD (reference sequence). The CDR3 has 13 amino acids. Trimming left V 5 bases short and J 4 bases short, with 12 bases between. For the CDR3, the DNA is TGCGCCAGCAGTCCCGGGTCCCTATACGAGCAGTACTTC. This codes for CASSPGSLYEQYF.

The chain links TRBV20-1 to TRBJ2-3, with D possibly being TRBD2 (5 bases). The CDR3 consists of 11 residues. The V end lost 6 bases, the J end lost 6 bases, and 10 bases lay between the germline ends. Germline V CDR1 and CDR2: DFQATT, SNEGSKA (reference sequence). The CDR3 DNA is TGCAGTGCGCCGGGGTTGGATACGCAGTATTTT. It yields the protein CSAPGLDTQYF.

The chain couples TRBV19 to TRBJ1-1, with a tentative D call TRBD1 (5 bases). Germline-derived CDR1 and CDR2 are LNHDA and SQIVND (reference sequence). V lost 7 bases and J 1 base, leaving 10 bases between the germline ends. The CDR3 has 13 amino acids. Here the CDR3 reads CASITQGNTEAFF. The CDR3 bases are TGTGCCAGTATTACTCAGGGGAACACTGAAGCTTTCTTT.

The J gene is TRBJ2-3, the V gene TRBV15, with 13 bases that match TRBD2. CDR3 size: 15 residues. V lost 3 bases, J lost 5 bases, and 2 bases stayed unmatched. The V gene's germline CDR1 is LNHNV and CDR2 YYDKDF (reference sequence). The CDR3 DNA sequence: TGTGCCACCAGCAGCGGACTAGCGGGAGTAGATACGCAGTATTTT. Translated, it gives CATSSGLAGVDTQYF.

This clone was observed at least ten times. CDR3 DNA: TGTGCCAGCAGCCCGAGGGGGCGGCAGGGGGCGAGAGAGCAGTACTTC. This gives the protein CASSPRGRQGAREQYF. This chain links TRBV7-8 with TRBJ2-7; the match to TRBD1 covers 8 bases. CDR3 length: 16 residues. V was clipped by 5 bases and J by 7 bases; unmatched bases: 16. CDR1 is SGHVS and CDR2 is FQNEAQ in the germline V gene.

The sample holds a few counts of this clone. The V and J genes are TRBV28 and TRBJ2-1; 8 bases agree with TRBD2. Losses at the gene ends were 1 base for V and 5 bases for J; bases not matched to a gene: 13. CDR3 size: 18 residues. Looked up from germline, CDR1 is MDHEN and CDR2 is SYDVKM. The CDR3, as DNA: TGTGCCAGCAGTTTATCCCCGGGACTAGGATCCACACACAATGAGCAGTTCTTC. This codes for CASSLSPGLGSTHNEQFF. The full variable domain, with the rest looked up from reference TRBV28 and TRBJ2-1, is DVKVTQSSRYLVKRTGEKVFLECVQDMDHENMFWYRQDPGLGLRLIYFSYDVKMKEKGDIPEGYSVSREKKERFSLILESASTNQTSMYLCASSLSPGLGSTHNEQFFGPGTRLTVL.

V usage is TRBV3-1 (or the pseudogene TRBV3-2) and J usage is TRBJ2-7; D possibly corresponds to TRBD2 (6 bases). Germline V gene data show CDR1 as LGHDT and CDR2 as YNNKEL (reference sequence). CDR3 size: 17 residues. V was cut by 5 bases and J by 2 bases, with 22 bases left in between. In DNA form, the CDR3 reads TGTGCCAGCAGCGGACTAAGTGCCTACTACAAAACCTACGAGCAGTACTTC. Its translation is CASSGLSAYYKTYEQYF.

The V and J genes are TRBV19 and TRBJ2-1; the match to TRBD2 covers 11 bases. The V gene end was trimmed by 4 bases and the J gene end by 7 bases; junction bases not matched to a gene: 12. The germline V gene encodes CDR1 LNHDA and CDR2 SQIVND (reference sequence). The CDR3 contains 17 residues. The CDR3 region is CASSTLTASGRTNEQFF. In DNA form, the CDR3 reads TGTGCCAGTAGTACTCTAACGGCTAGCGGGAGGACGAATGAGCAGTTCTTC.